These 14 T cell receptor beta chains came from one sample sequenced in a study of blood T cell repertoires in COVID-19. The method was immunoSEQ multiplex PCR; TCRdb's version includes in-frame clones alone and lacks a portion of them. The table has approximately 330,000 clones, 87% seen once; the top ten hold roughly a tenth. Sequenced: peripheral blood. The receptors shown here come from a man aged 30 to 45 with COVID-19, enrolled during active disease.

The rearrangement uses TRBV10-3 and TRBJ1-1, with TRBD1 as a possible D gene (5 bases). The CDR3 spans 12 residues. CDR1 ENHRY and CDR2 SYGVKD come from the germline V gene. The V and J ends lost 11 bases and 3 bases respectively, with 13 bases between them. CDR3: CASGRQDTEAFF. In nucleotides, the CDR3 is TGTGCCTCAGGGAGGCAGGACACTGAAGCTTTCTTT.

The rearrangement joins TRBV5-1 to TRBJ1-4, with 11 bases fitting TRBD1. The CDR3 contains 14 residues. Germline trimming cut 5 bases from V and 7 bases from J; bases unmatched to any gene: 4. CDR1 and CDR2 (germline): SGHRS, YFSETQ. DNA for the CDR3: TGCGCCAGCAGGATTGGGACAGGGGGTGAAAAACTGTTTTTT. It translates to CASRIGTGGEKLFF.

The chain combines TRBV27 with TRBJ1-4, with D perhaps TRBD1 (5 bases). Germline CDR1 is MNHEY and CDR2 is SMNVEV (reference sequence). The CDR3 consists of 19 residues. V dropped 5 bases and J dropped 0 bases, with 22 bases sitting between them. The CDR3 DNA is TGTGCCAGCAGTCTCGGGGGGGGACGGATTTGGGCAACTAATGAAAAACTGTTTTTT. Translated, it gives CASSLGGGRIWATNEKLFF. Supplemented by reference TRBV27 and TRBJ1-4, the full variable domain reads EAQVTQNPRYLITVTGKKLTVTCSQNMNHEYMSWYRQDPGLGLRQIYYSMNVEVTDKGDVPEGYKVSRKEKRNFPLILESPSPNQTSLYFCASSLGGGRIWATNEKLFFGSGTQLSVL.

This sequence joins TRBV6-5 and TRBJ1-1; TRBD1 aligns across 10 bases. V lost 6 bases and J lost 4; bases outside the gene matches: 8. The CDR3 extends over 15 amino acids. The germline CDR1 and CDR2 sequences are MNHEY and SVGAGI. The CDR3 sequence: CASRPGTGVGTEAFF. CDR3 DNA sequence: TGTGCCAGCAGACCCGGGACAGGGGTTGGCACTGAAGCTTTCTTT.

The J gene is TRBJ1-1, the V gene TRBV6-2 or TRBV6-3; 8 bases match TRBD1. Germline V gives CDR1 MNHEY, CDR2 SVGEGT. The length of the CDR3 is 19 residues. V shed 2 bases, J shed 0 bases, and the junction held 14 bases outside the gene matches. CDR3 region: CASSYPSDRGRGMNTEAFF. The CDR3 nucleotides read TGTGCCAGCAGTTACCCCTCCGACAGGGGACGAGGTATGAACACTGAAGCTTTCTTT.

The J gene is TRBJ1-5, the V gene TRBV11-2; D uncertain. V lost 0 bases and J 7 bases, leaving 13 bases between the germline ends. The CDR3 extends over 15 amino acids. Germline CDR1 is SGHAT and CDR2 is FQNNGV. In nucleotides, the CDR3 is TGTGCCAGCAGCTTAGATCAAATGGCGGCCCAGCCCCAGCATTTT. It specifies CASSLDQMAAQPQHF.

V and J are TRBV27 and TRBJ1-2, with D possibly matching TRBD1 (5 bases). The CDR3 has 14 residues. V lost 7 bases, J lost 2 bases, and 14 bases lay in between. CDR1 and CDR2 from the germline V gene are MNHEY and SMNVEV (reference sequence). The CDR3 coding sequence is TGTGCCAGCACAGGGCTAGGGGAAAACTATGGCTACACCTTC. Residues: CASTGLGENYGYTF.

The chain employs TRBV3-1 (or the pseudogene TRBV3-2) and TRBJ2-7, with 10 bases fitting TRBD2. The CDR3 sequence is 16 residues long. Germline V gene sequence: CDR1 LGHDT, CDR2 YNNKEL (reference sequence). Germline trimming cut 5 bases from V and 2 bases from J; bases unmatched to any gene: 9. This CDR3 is CASSRAPGLATYEQYF. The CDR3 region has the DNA TGTGCCAGCAGCAGAGCTCCGGGACTAGCGACCTACGAGCAGTACTTC.

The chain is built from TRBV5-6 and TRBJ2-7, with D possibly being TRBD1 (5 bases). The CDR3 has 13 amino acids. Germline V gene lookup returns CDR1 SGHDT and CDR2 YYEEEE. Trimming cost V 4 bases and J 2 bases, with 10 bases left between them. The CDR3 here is CASSRTGPYEQYF. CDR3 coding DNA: TGTGCCAGCAGCCGTACAGGCCCCTACGAGCAGTACTTC.

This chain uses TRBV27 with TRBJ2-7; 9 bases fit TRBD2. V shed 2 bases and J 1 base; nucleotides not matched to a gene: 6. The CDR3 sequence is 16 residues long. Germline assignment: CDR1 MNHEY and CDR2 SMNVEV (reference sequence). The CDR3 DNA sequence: TGTGCCAGCAGTTTAGCGGGAGGGCTCTGGTCCTACGAGCAGTACTTC. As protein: CASSLAGGLWSYEQYF.

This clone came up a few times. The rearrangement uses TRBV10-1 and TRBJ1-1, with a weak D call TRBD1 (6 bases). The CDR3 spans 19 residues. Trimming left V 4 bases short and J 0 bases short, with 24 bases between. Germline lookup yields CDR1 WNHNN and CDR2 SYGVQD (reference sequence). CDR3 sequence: CASSAEDRLKLGLNTEAFF. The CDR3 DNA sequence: TGCGCCAGCAGTGCAGAAGACAGGCTAAAGTTGGGTTTGAACACTGAAGCTTTCTTT.

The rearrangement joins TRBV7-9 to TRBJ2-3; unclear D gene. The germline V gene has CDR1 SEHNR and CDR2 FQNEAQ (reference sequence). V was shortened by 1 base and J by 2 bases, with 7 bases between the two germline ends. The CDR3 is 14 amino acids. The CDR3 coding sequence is TGTGCCAGCAGCTTAGGCCCGGTCACAGATACGCAGTATTTT. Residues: CASSLGPVTDTQYF. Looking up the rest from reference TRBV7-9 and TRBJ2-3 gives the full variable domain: DTGVSQNPRHKITKRGQNVTFRCDPISEHNRLYWYRQTLGQGPEFLTYFQNEAQLEKSRLLSDRFSAERPKGSFSTLEIQRTEQGDSAMYLCASSLGPVTDTQYFGPGTRLTVL.

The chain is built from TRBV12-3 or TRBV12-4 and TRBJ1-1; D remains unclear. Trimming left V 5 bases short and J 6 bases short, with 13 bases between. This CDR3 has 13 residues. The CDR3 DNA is TGTGCCAGCAGTCGACAAGTAGCGGCTGAAGCTTTCTTT. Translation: CASSRQVAAEAFF.

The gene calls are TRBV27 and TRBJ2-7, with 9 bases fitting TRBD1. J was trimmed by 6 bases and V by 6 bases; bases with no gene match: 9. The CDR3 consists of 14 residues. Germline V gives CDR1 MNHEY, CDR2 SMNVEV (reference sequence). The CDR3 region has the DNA TGTGCCAGCAGCCTGGGGACAGGGTCGGGCGAGCAGTACTTC. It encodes CASSLGTGSGEQYF.